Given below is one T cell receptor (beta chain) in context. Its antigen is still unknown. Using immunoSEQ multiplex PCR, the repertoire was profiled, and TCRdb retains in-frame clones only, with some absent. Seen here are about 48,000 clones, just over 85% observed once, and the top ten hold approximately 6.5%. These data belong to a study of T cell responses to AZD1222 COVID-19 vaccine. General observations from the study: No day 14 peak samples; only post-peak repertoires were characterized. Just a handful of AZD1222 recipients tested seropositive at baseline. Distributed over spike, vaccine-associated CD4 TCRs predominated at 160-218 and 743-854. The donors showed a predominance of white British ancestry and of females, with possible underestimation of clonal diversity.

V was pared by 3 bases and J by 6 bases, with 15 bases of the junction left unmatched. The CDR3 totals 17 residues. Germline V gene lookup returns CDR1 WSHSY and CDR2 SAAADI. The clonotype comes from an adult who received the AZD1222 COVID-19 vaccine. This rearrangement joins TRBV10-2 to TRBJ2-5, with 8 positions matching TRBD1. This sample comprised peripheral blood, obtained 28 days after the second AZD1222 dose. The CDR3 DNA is TGCGCCAGCAGTGATTCCGACCTGGACAGGGCGATTAAGACCCAGTACTTC. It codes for CASSDSDLDRAIKTQYF.